This entry describes one T cell receptor (beta chain). CDR1 and CDR2 (germline): SEHNR, FQNEAQ (reference sequence). V lost 5 bases to trimming and J lost 0 bases, with 20 bases between them. The CDR3 loop spans 19 amino acids. This sample stems from a study of blood T cell repertoires in COVID-19. Study background: From the United States, Italy and Spain came samples of acute and convalescent COVID-19. T cells, B-cell-depleted T cells, or PBMCs supplied cDNA or gDNA.

The authors' processing: Estimation of nucleated cell counts was performed using reference gene primer amplification. Sequenced by immunoSEQ multiplex PCR; TCRdb stores in-frame clones only, minus some. V and J calls plus clone size are reproduced from that table; the DNA served to infer D and trimming. There are 300,000 to 400,000 clones in the sample; about 87% occur only once, and 1.6% lies in the top ten. The chain links TRBV7-9 to TRBJ2-6; a possible D gene is TRBD2 (6 bases). The receptor comes from a woman aged 30 to 39 with COVID-19, enrolled during active disease. The material sequenced was peripheral blood. The CDR3 DNA reads TGTGCCAGCAGCACCTGGAGGAGGGAAGGTCTCTCTGGGGCCAACGTCCTGACTTTC. Its protein is CASSTWRREGLSGANVLTF.